This T cell receptor beta chain was observed in a study of beta chain features in type 1 diabetes. Study summary: What patients shared with healthy donors was a similar profile of age, gender and cell yields. The examined sorted cells totaled around 100 million across samples.

What was sequenced were expressed TCRB transcripts, since all of the isolated RNA had been reverse transcribed. Data came from immunoSEQ multiplex PCR; TCRdb stores just in-frame clones and leaves some out. The sample lists approximately 150,000 clones, 8% to 13% occurring once. This clone was observed a handful of times. Germline lookup yields CDR1 WSHSY and CDR2 SAAADI. This CDR3 has 14 amino acids. Trimming removed 3 bases from V and 5 bases from J, with 11 bases in between. Input material: naive CD4+ T cells from blood. This sequence joins TRBV10-2 and TRBJ1-5; a possible D gene is TRBD1 (6 bases). This clonotype originated in a young man in good health. The CDR3 DNA is TGCGCCAGCAGTGACAGGGGCTTGGATCAGCCCCAGCATTTT. Translating it yields CASSDRGLDQPQHF.